These 27 T cell receptor beta chains were sequenced from one sample in a study of cytomegalovirus exposure and HLA in healthy donors. Vbeta (60) and Jbeta (13) primers were used in the PCR. Repertoires were generated with immunoSEQ multiplex PCR, while TCRdb's copy carries only in-frame clones and drops some. The sample includes nearly 110,000 clones, around 70% of them seen just once. The sample was PBMCs. The source of these receptors is a boy younger than 18 in good health and CMV-seronegative.

The chain employs TRBV9 and TRBJ1-2; a possible D gene is TRBD1 (5 bases). Germline V lookup: CDR1 SGDLS, CDR2 YYNGEE. This CDR3 is built from 12 residues. With 2 bases removed from V and 8 bases from J, the gap between germline ends came to 10 bases. The CDR3 region is CASSVGGWGYTF. The CDR3 region has the DNA TGTGCCAGCAGCGTCGGGGGATGGGGCTACACCTTC. Full variable domain (rest looked up from reference TRBV9 and TRBJ1-2): DSGVTQTPKHLITATGQRVTLRCSPRSGDLSVYWYQQSLDQGLQFLIQYYNGEERAKGNILERFSAQQFPDLHSELNLSSLELGDSALYFCASSVGGWGYTFGSGTRLTVV.

The gene calls are TRBV5-1 and TRBJ2-5, with D possibly matching TRBD1 (5 bases). The CDR3 covers 14 residues. Trimming left V 0 bases short and J 5 bases short, with 11 bases between. The germline V gene has CDR1 SGHRS and CDR2 YFSETQ. The CDR3 DNA reads TGCGCCAGCAGCTTGGGGGGCCTTGGGGAGACCCAGTACTTC. Protein: CASSLGGLGETQYF.

The chain joins TRBV6-5 to TRBJ2-3, with D maybe TRBD2 (6 bases). The CDR3 contains 15 residues. Trimming shortened V by 0 bases and J by 4 bases, and 11 bases separated the two germline ends. CDR1 MNHEY and CDR2 SVGAGI come from the germline V gene. The CDR3 loop reads CASSYSGGKADTQYF. CDR3 DNA sequence: TGTGCCAGCAGTTACTCGGGCGGGAAAGCAGATACGCAGTATTTT.

The J gene is TRBJ2-7, the V gene TRBV30, with 8 positions matching TRBD2. CDR1 is GTSNPN and CDR2 is SVGIG in the germline V gene (reference sequence). The CDR3 contains 14 residues. Trimming cost V 0 bases and J 2 bases; bases outside gene matches: 3. This CDR3 reads CAWSVSGITYEQYF. The CDR3 region has the DNA TGTGCCTGGAGTGTTAGCGGGATCACCTACGAGCAGTACTTC.

The J gene is TRBJ1-2, the V gene TRBV9; weak D call: TRBD1 (6 bases). The V gene lost 4 bases and the J gene lost 5 bases, with 12 bases spanning the gap. This CDR3 spans 13 amino acids. Germline CDR1 SGDLS, CDR2 YYNGEE. The chain's CDR3 is CASSIGQKYGYTF. The CDR3 coding sequence is TGTGCCAGCAGCATTGGACAGAAGTATGGCTACACCTTC. Full variable domain (remainder filled in from reference TRBV9 and TRBJ1-2): DSGVTQTPKHLITATGQRVTLRCSPRSGDLSVYWYQQSLDQGLQFLIQYYNGEERAKGNILERFSAQQFPDLHSELNLSSLELGDSALYFCASSIGQKYGYTFGSGTRLTVV.

This chain links TRBV2 with TRBJ1-1; 8 bases agree with TRBD1. The CDR3 consists of 15 residues. V trimming: 6 bases; J trimming: 0 bases; junction bases outside the gene matches: 6. Germline CDR1 SNHLY, CDR2 FYNNEI. Written as DNA, the CDR3 is TGTGCCAGCAGAAAAGACAGGGGAATGAACACTGAAGCTTTCTTT. It codes for CASRKDRGMNTEAFF.

DNA for the CDR3: TGTGCCAGCAGTACCCAGGGTAGGCATGGCTACACCTTC. Protein: CASSTQGRHGYTF. This rearrangement joins TRBV28 to TRBJ1-2, with D perhaps matching TRBD1 (5 bases). V was pared by 5 bases and J by 6 bases, with 13 bases between. Germline CDR1 and CDR2: MDHEN and SYDVKM. The CDR3 runs 13 residues.

The chain has TRBV18 and TRBJ2-1; D not resolved. The CDR3 runs to 16 residues. CDR1 is KGHSH, CDR2 LQKENI, per germline. V lost 2 bases to trimming and J lost 0 bases, with 11 bases between them. CDR3 nucleotides: TGTGCCAGCTCACCAAGTGCGGAGAGCTCCTACAATGAGCAGTTCTTC. It is translated as CASSPSAESSYNEQFF.

This clone was observed a single time. This chain joins TRBV30 and TRBJ1-2, with D unclear. CDR1 is GTSNPN, CDR2 SVGIG, per germline (reference sequence). The V end lost 0 bases, the J end lost 13 bases, and 18 bases lay between the germline ends. This CDR3 spans 13 amino acids. The CDR3 sequence is CAWSVYRQASPTF. Written as DNA, the CDR3 is TGTGCCTGGAGTGTGTACCGCCAGGCCTCTCCCACCTTC.

The J gene is TRBJ2-7, the V gene TRBV4-2, with 7 bases identical to TRBD1. The CDR3 length is 15 residues. Per the germline V gene, CDR1 is LGHNA and CDR2 is YNFKEQ. V was clipped by 2 bases and J by 3 bases; unmatched bases: 7. The CDR3 DNA sequence: TGTGCCAGCAGCCAAAGCCCGGACAGGCGCTACGAGCAGTACTTC. Translating it yields CASSQSPDRRYEQYF.

This clone has a handful of counts. The V call is TRBV18, the J call TRBJ2-7; 7 positions agree with TRBD2. Trimming cost V 3 bases and J 4 bases; bases outside gene matches: 3. Germline V CDR1 and CDR2: KGHSH, LQKENI. The CDR3 has 13 residues. The CDR3 region is CASSPGTTYEQYF. The CDR3 nucleotides read TGTGCCAGCTCACCCGGGACTACATACGAGCAGTACTTC.

The V call is TRBV6-6, the J call TRBJ2-5, with a tentative D call TRBD1 (6 bases). The CDR3 sequence is 13 residues long. Trimming removed 5 bases from V and 4 bases from J, with 11 bases in between. Germline CDR1 and CDR2: MNHNY and SVGAGI (reference sequence). The CDR3: CASSTDRGETQYF. For the CDR3, the DNA is TGTGCCAGCAGTACGGACAGAGGAGAGACCCAGTACTTC.

V gene TRBV4-1 combines with J gene TRBJ1-5, with TRBD1 matching 7 bases. Germline V gene sequence: CDR1 MGHRA, CDR2 YSYEKL. V lost 3 bases to trimming and J lost 3 bases; unmatched junction nucleotides: 2. The CDR3 extends over 14 amino acids. This CDR3 is CASSQGQINQPQHF. CDR3 coding DNA: TGCGCCAGCAGCCAGGGACAGATCAATCAGCCCCAGCATTTT.

V and J are TRBV19 and TRBJ2-1; 7 bases match TRBD1. This CDR3 contains 15 residues. Looked up from germline, CDR1 is LNHDA and CDR2 is SQIVND (reference sequence). Trimming cost V 7 bases and J 3 bases; bases outside gene matches: 9. The DNA for the CDR3 is TGTGCCAGTACCACCCCCGGACAGGACTACAATGAGCAGTTCTTC. Residues: CASTTPGQDYNEQFF. Drawing the rest from reference TRBV19 and TRBJ2-1, the complete variable domain is DGGITQSPKYLFRKEGQNVTLSCEQNLNHDAMYWYRQDPGQGLRLIYYSQIVNDFQKGDIAEGYSVSREKKESFPLTVTSAQKNPTAFYLCASTTPGQDYNEQFFGPGTRLTVL.

The gene calls are TRBV14 and TRBJ2-7; D uncertain. Germline CDR1 and CDR2: SGHDN and FVKESK. The CDR3 spans 11 residues. V lost 3 bases and J lost 4, with 4 bases in between. In DNA, the CDR3 is TGTGCCAGCAGCCACGGGTACGAGCAGTACTTC. The encoded protein is CASSHGYEQYF.

This clone was counted once. CDR3 region: CASRQGQGTHGYTF. The CDR3 bases are TGTGCCAGCAGGCAAGGACAGGGGACTCACGGCTACACCTTC. The rearrangement uses TRBV6-5 and TRBJ1-2; 9 nucleotides align to TRBD1. V shed 6 bases, J shed 8 bases, and the junction held 10 bases outside the gene matches. This CDR3 comprises 14 residues. Germline V gene lookup returns CDR1 MNHEY and CDR2 SVGAGI.

The V gene is TRBV28, the J gene TRBJ2-3, with D possibly being TRBD2 (7 bases). The V gene's germline CDR1 is MDHEN and CDR2 SYDVKM. This CDR3 comprises 14 residues. Trimming took off 2 bases at V and 10 bases at J, with 16 bases between the two ends. This chain's CDR3 is CASSLVAGGASQYF. For the CDR3, the DNA is TGTGCCAGCAGTTTAGTCGCTGGGGGGGCCTCGCAGTATTTT.

As concerns this clone: It is likely a read error, because the conserved phenylalanine at the end of the CDR3 is missing. The DNA is omitted, as the CDR3 cannot be located on it reliably, and the CDR3 follows TCRdb's listing. This chain connects TRBV25-1 to TRBJ1-1; the table's TRBD1 call for D was not verified on the DNA. Germline CDR1 and CDR2: MGHDK and SYGVNS. Inclusive of both ends, the CDR3 amounts to 16 amino acids. CDR3 protein: CASSESKGQLNTEALV.

The chain combines TRBV5-8 with TRBJ1-4; TRBD1 aligns across 9 bases. Per germline, CDR1 SGHTS and CDR2 YDEGEE. CDR3 size: 18 residues. After removal of 0 bases from V and 5 bases from J, the junction contained 11 bases not matched to a gene. This CDR3 is CASSLGWGQGVRNEKLFF. CDR3 bases: TGTGCCAGCAGCTTGGGTTGGGGACAGGGAGTCCGGAATGAAAAACTGTTTTTT.

The chain links TRBV27 to TRBJ2-7; weak D call: TRBD2 (6 bases). Trimming took off 2 bases at V and 4 bases at J, with 15 bases between the two ends. Looked up from germline, CDR1 is MNHEY and CDR2 is SMNVEV (reference sequence). This CDR3 comprises 15 residues. This chain's CDR3 is CASSLAGPSLYEQYF. For the CDR3, the DNA is TGTGCCAGCAGTTTAGCGGGGCCTTCTCTGTACGAGCAGTACTTC.

The chain combines TRBV30 with TRBJ2-7; the D gene is possibly TRBD1 (6 bases). CDR3 size: 13 residues. Germline V gives CDR1 GTSNPN, CDR2 SVGIG (reference sequence). Deletions cut 2 bases from V and 4 bases from J, with 12 bases between. The CDR3 protein is CAWSPGVGYEQYF. The CDR3 DNA reads TGTGCCTGGAGTCCAGGGGTGGGGTACGAGCAGTACTTC. Using reference TRBV30 and TRBJ2-7 for the parts outside the CDR3, the full variable domain is SQTIHQWPATLVQPVGSPLSLECTVEGTSNPNLYWYRQAAGRGLQLLFYSVGIGQISSEVPQNLSASRPQDRQFILSSKKLLLSDSGFYLCAWSPGVGYEQYFGPGTRLTVT.

This sequence joins TRBV15 and TRBJ2-1, with D possibly TRBD2 on 5 matching bases. CDR3 length: 13 residues. Germline V gives CDR1 LNHNV, CDR2 YYDKDF (reference sequence). Trimming took 3 bases from V and 10 from J, leaving 13 bases between them. CDR3 DNA: TGTGCCACCAGCAGCGGACTGTTCATGGAGCAGTTCTTC. It yields the protein CATSSGLFMEQFF.

The V call is TRBV19, the J call TRBJ2-7; 7 positions match TRBD2. CDR1 is LNHDA, CDR2 SQIVND, per germline (reference sequence). The CDR3 totals 14 residues. The trim removed 2 bases at V and 2 bases at J, leaving 3 bases unmatched. The CDR3 sequence: CASSIRGGTYEQYF. The CDR3 nucleotides read TGTGCCAGTAGTATACGGGGAGGGACCTACGAGCAGTACTTC.

The CDR3 nucleotides are TGTGCCAGCAGCGTTCAGGGGGGTTGGGTAGAGACCCAGTACTTC. Its protein is CASSVQGGWVETQYF. The rearrangement uses TRBV9 and TRBJ2-5; the D gene is possibly TRBD1 (7 bases). V lost 2 bases, J lost 4 bases, and 15 bases lay in between. The CDR3 is 15 amino acids. Germline loops: CDR1 SGDLS, CDR2 YYNGEE.

J is TRBJ2-7 and V is TRBV9; 11 bases are shared with TRBD2. Germline lookup yields CDR1 SGDLS and CDR2 YYNGEE. This CDR3 comprises 15 residues. The trim removed 3 bases at V and 3 bases at J, leaving 5 bases unmatched. The DNA of the CDR3 is TGTGCCAGCAGCGCGGGAGGGACTAGCGGCTACGAGCAGTACTTC. It specifies CASSAGGTSGYEQYF.

The gene calls are TRBV6-6 and TRBJ1-1, with D tentatively TRBD1 (5 bases). V lost 2 bases and J lost 4, with 11 bases in between. This CDR3 has 14 residues. Germline V lookup: CDR1 MNHNY, CDR2 SVGAGI (reference sequence). CDR3 bases: TGTGCCAGCAGTTACCGGCAGGGTTCCACTGAAGCTTTCTTT. This gives the protein CASSYRQGSTEAFF.

This clone was seen a few times. The CDR3 nucleotides are TGTGCCAGCGGGGGCGGGGGGTTAAGCGGGCCCTACGAGCAGTACTTC. It codes for CASGGGGLSGPYEQYF. This sequence joins TRBV9 and TRBJ2-7; 8 bases match TRBD2. The V segment lost 7 bases and the J segment 2 bases; nucleotides outside the gene matches: 14. The CDR3 spans 16 residues. CDR1 is SGDLS, CDR2 YYNGEE, per germline.